This entry is about one T cell receptor (beta chain). The antigen remains unidentified. The data were obtained in a study of CXCR3-negative and CXCR3-positive naive CD8 T cells. Whole-study findings and limits: A higher hydrophobicity marked the TRB CDR3s of CXCR3-positive naive cells versus CXCR3-negative naive cells.

The authors prepared UMI-labeled TRB cDNA libraries by 5' RACE. TCRdb re-analyzed the 5' RACE reads; it lists each CDR3 protein once, without DNA. There are about 150,000 distinct CDR3 sequences in the sample, with 0.45% to 0.6% held by the top ten. Germline-derived CDR1 and CDR2 are SEHNR and FQNEAQ (reference sequence). The length of the CDR3 is 13 residues. The material sequenced was naive CXCR3+ CD8+ T cells from blood. Subset in this sample: CD45RO-CCR7+CD27+CD95- naive CD8+ T cells expressing CXCR3 (TNR3+). The chain has TRBV7-9 and TRBJ2-5; TCRdb returns TRBD2, unconfirmable since there is no DNA. The receptor was isolated from a human donor in good health. Some clones in this sample may be carry-over from other donors' samples. CDR3 protein: CASRSGGFETQYF.